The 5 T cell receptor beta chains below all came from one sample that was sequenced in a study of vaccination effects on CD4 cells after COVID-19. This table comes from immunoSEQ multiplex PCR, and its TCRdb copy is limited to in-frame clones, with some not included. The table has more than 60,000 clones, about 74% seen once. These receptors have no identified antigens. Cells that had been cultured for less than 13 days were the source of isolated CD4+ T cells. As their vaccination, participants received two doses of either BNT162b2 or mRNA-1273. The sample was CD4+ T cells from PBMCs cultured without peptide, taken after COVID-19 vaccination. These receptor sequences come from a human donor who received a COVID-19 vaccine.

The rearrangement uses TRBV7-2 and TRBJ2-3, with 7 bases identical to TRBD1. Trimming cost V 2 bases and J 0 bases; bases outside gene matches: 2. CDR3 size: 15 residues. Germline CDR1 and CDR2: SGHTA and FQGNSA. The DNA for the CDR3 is TGTGCCAGCAGCTTACAGGGGGTCAGCACAGATACGCAGTATTTT. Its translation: CASSLQGVSTDTQYF.

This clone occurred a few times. The CDR3 sequence: CASSREGRAQHF. DNA for the CDR3: TGTGCCAGCAGCAGAGAGGGGAGAGCCCAGCATTTT. V and J are TRBV7-2 and TRBJ1-5; D perhaps matches TRBD1 (5 bases). The germline V and J ends were trimmed by 5 bases and 11 bases, with 13 bases remaining between them. This CDR3 has 12 amino acids. Germline V lookup: CDR1 SGHTA, CDR2 FQGNSA.

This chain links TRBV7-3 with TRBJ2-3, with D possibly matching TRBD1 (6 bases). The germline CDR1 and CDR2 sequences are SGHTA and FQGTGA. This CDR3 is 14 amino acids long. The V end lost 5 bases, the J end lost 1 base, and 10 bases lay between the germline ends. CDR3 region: CASSLDSGTDTQYF. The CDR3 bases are TGTGCCAGCAGCCTGGACAGTGGCACAGATACGCAGTATTTT.

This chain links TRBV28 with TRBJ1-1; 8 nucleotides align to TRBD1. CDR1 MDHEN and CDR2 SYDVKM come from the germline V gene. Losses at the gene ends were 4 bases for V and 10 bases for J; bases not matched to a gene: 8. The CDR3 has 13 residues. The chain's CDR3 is CASSYYQTGGAFF. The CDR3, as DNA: TGTGCCAGCAGTTATTATCAAACAGGGGGAGCTTTCTTT.

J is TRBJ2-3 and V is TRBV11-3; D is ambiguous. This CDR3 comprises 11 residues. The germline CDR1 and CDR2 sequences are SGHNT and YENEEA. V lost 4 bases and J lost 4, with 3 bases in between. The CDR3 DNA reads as TGTGCCAGCAGCTCCTCAGATACGCAGTATTTT. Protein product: CASSSSDTQYF.